The clone carrying this T cell receptor (beta chain) was found a few times. Its antigen remains unknown. This entry comes from a study of cytomegalovirus exposure and HLA in healthy donors. Study-level results: Within the data, a cluster of highly shared sequence variants was likely a sequencing artifact. Investigators reported around 150 TCR beta chains as tied to cytomegalovirus. The authors assumed roughly uniform sequencing depth across donors for presence/absence analyses.

60 Vbeta and 13 Jbeta primers were used in PCR. Profiled with immunoSEQ multiplex PCR; TCRdb holds only in-frame clones, not every one. The repertoire holds 140,000 to 150,000 clones, with less than 9.5% as singletons. Sequenced: PBMCs. The receptor's source is a male donor in good health and CMV-seronegative.

CDR3 nucleotides: TGCAGCGTTGGAGCGACGGGGGCGAACACCGGGGAGCTGTTTTTT. Its protein product is CSVGATGANTGELFF. This rearrangement joins TRBV29-1 to TRBJ2-2, with a tentative D call TRBD2 (6 bases). V lost 4 bases, J lost 0 bases, and 12 bases lay in between. Germline CDR1 and CDR2: SQVTM and ANQGSEA. This CDR3 has 15 residues.